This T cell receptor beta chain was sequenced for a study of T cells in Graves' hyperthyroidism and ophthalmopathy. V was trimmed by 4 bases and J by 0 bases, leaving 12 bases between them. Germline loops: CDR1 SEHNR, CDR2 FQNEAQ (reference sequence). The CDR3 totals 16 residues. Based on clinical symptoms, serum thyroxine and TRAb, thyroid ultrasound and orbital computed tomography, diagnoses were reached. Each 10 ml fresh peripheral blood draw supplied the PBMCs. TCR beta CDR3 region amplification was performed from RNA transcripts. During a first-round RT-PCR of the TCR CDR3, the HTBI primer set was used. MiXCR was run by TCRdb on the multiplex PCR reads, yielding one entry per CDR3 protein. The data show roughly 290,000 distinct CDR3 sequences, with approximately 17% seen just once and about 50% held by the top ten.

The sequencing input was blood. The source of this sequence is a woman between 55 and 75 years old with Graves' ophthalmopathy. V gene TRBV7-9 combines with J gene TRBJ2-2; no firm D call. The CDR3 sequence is CASSSSYGPNTGELFF. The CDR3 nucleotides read TGTGCCAGCAGCTCCTCCTACGGACCGAACACCGGGGAGCTGTTTTTT.